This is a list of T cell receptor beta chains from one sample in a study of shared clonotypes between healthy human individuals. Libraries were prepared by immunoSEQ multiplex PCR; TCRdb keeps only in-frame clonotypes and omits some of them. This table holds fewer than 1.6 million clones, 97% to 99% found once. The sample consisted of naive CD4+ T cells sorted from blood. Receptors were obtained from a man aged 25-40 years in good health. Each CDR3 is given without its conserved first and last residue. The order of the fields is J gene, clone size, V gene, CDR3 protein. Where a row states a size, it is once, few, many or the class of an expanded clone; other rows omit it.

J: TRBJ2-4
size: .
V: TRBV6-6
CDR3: ASSPPGPLSIQY

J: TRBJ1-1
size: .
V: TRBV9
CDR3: ASSVAVQAGSEAF

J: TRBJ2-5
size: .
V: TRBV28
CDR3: ASSLFLGLAKETQY

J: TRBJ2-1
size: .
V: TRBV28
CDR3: ASSLGRSSYNEQF

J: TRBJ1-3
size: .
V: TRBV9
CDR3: ASSVASGGSGNTIY

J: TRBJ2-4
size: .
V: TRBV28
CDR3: ASSLLSGPSGTKNIQY

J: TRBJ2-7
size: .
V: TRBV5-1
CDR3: ASSLTAPYEQY

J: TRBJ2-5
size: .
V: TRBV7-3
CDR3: ASSLYQAETQY

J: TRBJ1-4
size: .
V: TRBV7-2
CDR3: ASSLAGTTNEKLF

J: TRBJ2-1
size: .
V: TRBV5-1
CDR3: ASSLASSSYNEQF

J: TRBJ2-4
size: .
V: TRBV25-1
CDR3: ASSEAGKNIQY

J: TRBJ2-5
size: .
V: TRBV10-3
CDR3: ASKQLAGVGETQY

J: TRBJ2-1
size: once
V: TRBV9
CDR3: ASSDGLAGAYNEQF

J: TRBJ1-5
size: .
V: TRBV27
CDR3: ASSFWAGGNQPQH

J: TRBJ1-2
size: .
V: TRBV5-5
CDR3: ASTPTGLIYGYT

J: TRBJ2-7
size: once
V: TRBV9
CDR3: ASSVGDSYEQY

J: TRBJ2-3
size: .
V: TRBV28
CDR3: ASSRTGGPDTQY

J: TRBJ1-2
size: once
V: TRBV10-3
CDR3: AIRSYTQPGYT

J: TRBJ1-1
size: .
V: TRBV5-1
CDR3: ASSHRGWPMNTEAF

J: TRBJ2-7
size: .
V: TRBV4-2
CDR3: ASSQDRGEVSYEQY

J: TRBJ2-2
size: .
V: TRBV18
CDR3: ASSPPGRTGELF

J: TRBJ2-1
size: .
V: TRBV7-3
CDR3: ASSPPGQGVLF

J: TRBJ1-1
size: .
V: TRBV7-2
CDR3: ASSPRAEAF

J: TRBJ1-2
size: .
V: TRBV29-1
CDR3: SGEGGYGYT

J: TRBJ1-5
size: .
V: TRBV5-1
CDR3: ASSYDFNQPQH

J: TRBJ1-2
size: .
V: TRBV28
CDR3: VAGGPPIA

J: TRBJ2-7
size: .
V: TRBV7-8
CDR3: ASNKGLAGYPNYEQY

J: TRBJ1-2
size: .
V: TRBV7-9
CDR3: ASSLEGPAGYT

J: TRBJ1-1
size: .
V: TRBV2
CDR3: ASSSRAGTGGSNTEAF

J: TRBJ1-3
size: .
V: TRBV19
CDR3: ASSRDSSGNTIY

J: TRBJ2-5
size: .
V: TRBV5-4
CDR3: ASSISWGRLQETQY

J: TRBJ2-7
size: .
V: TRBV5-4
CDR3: ASSLSMGAYEQY

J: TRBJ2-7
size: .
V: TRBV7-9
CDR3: ASSPHAREPTYEQY

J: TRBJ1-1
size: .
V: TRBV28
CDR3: ASSLRGSGAF

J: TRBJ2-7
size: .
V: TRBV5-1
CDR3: ASSLGGLSGEQY

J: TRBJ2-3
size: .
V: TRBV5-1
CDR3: ASSPTSGSTDTQY

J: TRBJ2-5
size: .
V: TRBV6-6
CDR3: ASSYEGTTTQETQY

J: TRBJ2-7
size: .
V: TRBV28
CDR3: ASSLWLGSEQY

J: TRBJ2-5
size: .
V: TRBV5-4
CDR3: ASSAGGMETQY

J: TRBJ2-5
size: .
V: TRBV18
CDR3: ASSPGLPETQY